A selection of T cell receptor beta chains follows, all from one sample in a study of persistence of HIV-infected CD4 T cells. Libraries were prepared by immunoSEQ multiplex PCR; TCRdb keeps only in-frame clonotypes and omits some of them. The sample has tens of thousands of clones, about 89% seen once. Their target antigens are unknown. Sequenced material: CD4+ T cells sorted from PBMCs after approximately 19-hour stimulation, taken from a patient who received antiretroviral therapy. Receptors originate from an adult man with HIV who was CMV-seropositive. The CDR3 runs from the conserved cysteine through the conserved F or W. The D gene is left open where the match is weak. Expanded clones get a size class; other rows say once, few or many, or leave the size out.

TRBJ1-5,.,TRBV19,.,CASSIHGQASSNQPQHF,TGTGCCAGTAGTATACACGGACAAGCAAGTAGCAATCAGCCCCAGCATTTT
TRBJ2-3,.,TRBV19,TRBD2,CASSPTQRGGQYF,TGTGCCAGTAGTCCCACTCAGCGGGGGGGGCAGTATTTT
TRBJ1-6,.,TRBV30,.,CAWSGQGNSPLHF,TGTGCCTGGAGTGGTCAGGGGAATTCACCCCTCCACTTT
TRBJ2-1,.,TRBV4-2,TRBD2,CASSQSGGRINEQFF,TGTGCCAGCAGCCAGAGCGGGGGTAGAATCAATGAGCAGTTCTTC
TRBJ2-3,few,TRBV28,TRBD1,CASSPGTAHTDTQYF,TGTGCCAGCAGCCCCGGGACAGCACACACAGATACGCAGTATTTT
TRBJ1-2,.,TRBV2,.,CASSEAKRSNYGYTF,TGTGCCAGCAGTGAAGCTAAACGATCCAACTATGGCTACACCTTC
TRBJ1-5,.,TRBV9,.,CASRRSMPAF,TGTGCCAGCAGGAGGAGTATGCCAGCTTTT
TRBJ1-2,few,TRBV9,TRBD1,CASSVGGTGDNYGYTF,TGTGCCAGCAGCGTCGGTGGGACAGGGGACAACTATGGCTACACCTTC
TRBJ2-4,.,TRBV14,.,CASSHPLGPTAKNIQYF,TGTGCCAGCAGCCATCCCCTGGGGCCTACGGCCAAAAACATTCAGTACTTC
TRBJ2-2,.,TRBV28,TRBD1,CASSSSGTGFPDELFF,TGTGCCAGCAGTTCGTCCGGGACAGGGTTTCCAGACGAGCTGTTTTTT
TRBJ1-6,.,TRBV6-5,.,CASSATGPINSPLHF,TGTGCCAGCAGCGCGACCGGTCCGATTAATTCACCCCTCCACTTT
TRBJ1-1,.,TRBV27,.,CASSPGNTEAFF,TGTGCCAGCAGTCCCGGGAACACTGAAGCTTTCTTT
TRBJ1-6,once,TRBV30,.,CAWRGRNSPLHF,TGTGCCTGGCGGGGGAGGAATTCACCCCTCCACTTT
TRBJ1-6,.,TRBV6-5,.,CASSYSRAGNNSPLHF,TGTGCCAGCAGTTACTCAAGGGCCGGGAATAATTCACCCCTCCACTTT
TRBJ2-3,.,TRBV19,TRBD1,CASSIQGVADTQYF,TGTGCCAGTAGTATACAGGGGGTGGCAGATACGCAGTATTTT
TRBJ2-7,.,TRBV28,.,CASSLSPGSYEQYF,TGTGCCAGCAGTTTATCGCCGGGTTCCTACGAGCAGTACTTC
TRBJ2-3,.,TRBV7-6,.,CASSRVPVSTDTQYF,TGTGCCAGCAGCCGTGTCCCGGTTAGCACAGATACGCAGTATTTT
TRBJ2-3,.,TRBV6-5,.,CASSYYGDPTDTQYF,TGTGCCAGCAGTTACTACGGGGACCCCACAGATACGCAGTATTTT
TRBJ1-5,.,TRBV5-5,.,CASSRDRQSNQPQHF,TGTGCCAGCAGCCGCGATCGACAGAGCAATCAGCCCCAGCATTTT
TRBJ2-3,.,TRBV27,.,CASSTRTPRTDTQYF,TGTGCCAGCAGTACTCGGACACCTCGCACAGATACGCAGTATTTT
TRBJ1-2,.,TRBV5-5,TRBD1,CASSLALGQGAGGYGYTF,TGTGCCAGCAGCTTGGCCCTGGGACAGGGGGCGGGAGGCTATGGCTACACCTTC
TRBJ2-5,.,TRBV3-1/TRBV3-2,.,CASSQMAGPQYF,TGTGCCAGCAGCCAAATGGCAGGGCCCCAGTACTTC
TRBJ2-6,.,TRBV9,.,CASSVFRDNSGANVLTF,TGTGCCAGCAGCGTGTTTCGGGATAACTCTGGGGCCAACGTCCTGACTTTC
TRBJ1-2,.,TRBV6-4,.,CATGTDGYTF,TGTGCCACAGGGACGGATGGCTACACCTTC
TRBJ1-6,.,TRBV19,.,CATSGRESIYNSPLHF,TGTGCCACCTCCGGGCGAGAGTCCATCTATAATTCACCCCTCCACTTT